These 8 T cell receptor beta chains were all obtained from the same sample, sequenced in a study of T cell repertoires in aging, cancer and after chemotherapy. Rearranged V-D-J TRB sequences were amplified with a mixed TRB-A/B primer pool. MiXCR, applied by TCRdb to the multiplex PCR reads, yields one record per CDR3 protein. Altogether over 10,000 distinct CDR3 sequences are present, under 30% being singletons, with the ten largest covering about 52%. Amplification of TCR beta used genomic DNA extracted from peripheral blood. The specimen was blood. The source is a human donor in good health.

This rearrangement joins TRBV11-3 to TRBJ1-1; D unresolved. Germline-derived CDR1 and CDR2 are SGHNT and YENEEA. V was cut by 5 bases and J by 2 bases, with 15 bases left in between. The CDR3 loop spans 15 amino acids. In DNA, the CDR3 is TGTGCCAGCAGCCCTAGCCTACGGGGAAACACTGAAGCTTTCTTT. Translated, it gives CASSPSLRGNTEAFF. Full variable domain (remainder filled in from reference TRBV11-3 and TRBJ1-1): EAGVVQSPRYKIIEKKQPVAFWCNPISGHNTLYWYLQNLGQGPELLIRYENEEAVDDSQLPKDRFSAERLKGVDSTLKIQPAELGDSAVYLCASSPSLRGNTEAFFGQGTRLTVV.

This clonotype is medium-sized in the sample. This chain connects TRBV20-1 to TRBJ1-6; possible D gene TRBD1, 6 bases. The CDR3 totals 16 residues. The germline gives CDR1 DFQATT, CDR2 SNEGSKA (reference sequence). Trimming stripped 1 base from V and 6 bases from J, with 16 bases between. CDR3 residues: CSARVLPQGRNSPLHF. Here the CDR3 DNA reads TGCAGTGCTAGAGTGCTACCACAGGGACGTAATTCACCCCTCCACTTT.

This clonotype came up a few times. The chain couples TRBV10-3 to TRBJ1-4; 8 positions match TRBD1. The CDR3 consists of 15 residues. CDR1 is ENHRY and CDR2 is SYGVKD in the germline V gene. With V trimmed by 8 bases and J by 6 bases, 11 bases remained unmatched. The CDR3 sequence is CAISRLQGGDEKLFF. The CDR3 region has the DNA TGTGCCATCTCCCGATTACAGGGGGGGGATGAAAAACTGTTTTTT.

A few counts support this clonotype. The V and J genes are TRBV6-1 and TRBJ2-7; D possibly matches TRBD1 or TRBD2 (5 bases each). Germline assignment: CDR1 MNHNS and CDR2 SASEGT. The CDR3 runs 13 residues. Trimming pared 7 bases from V and 2 bases from J, leaving 12 bases between. Here the CDR3 reads CASNRDAAYEQYF. The CDR3 nucleotides read TGTGCCAGCAACCGGGACGCTGCCTACGAGCAGTACTTC.

The chain couples TRBV5-6 to TRBJ1-2, with D unclear. The CDR3 has 15 amino acids. Germline V CDR1 and CDR2: SGHDT, YYEEEE. V lost 0 bases to trimming and J lost 5 bases, with 14 bases between them. The CDR3 DNA reads TGTGCCAGCAGCTTGGCCACGGTCATCGGGTATGGCTACACCTTC. This gives the protein CASSLATVIGYGYTF.

This clonotype occurred a few times. The genes are TRBV4-1 and TRBJ1-1; the D is unclear. Germline V gene lookup returns CDR1 MGHRA and CDR2 YSYEKL. The V end lost 1 base, the J end lost 6 bases, and 9 bases lay between the germline ends. The CDR3 contains 13 residues. CDR3 region: CASSQVTNAEAFF. CDR3 in DNA: TGCGCCAGCAGCCAAGTCACCAATGCTGAAGCTTTCTTT.

This chain joins TRBV27 and TRBJ2-5; D unresolved. V was trimmed by 8 bases and J by 5 bases, leaving 15 bases between them. The length of the CDR3 is 13 residues. CDR1 and CDR2 from the germline V gene are MNHEY and SMNVEV (reference sequence). CDR3 sequence (DNA): TGTGCCAGCGGCCCCGGACGGTCTGAGACCCAGTACTTC. Its translation is CASGPGRSETQYF.

Only a few counts were recorded for this clonotype. This chain connects TRBV5-1 to TRBJ1-1, with 7 positions matching TRBD1. The ends lost 1 base at V and 5 bases at J; junction bases unmatched: 5. CDR3 size: 14 residues. The germline CDR1 and CDR2 sequences are SGHRS and YFSETQ. The CDR3 DNA reads as TGCGCCAGCAGCTTGTCCACAGGGGAGACTGAAGCTTTCTTT. This translates into CASSLSTGETEAFF. Complete variable domain (other parts from reference TRBV5-1 and TRBJ1-1): KAGVTQTPRYLIKTRGQQVTLSCSPISGHRSVSWYQQTPGQGLQFLFEYFSETQRNKGNFPGRFSGRQFSNSRSEMNVSTLELGDSALYLCASSLSTGETEAFFGQGTRLTVV.